One and the same sample provided the 3 T cell receptor beta chains below, sequenced in a study of T cell clusters in autoimmune cytopenias. TRB was amplified from around 0.25 ug of peripheral blood genomic DNA per sample. One tube held mixed TRB-A and TRB-B primer pools for touch-down PCR. TCRdb re-analyzed the multiplex PCR reads; it lists each CDR3 protein once, without DNA. Recorded here are about 6,100 distinct CDR3 sequences; the top ten clones represent 35% to 45%. These sequences were also reported in another study, on T cell repertoires in aging, cancer and after chemotherapy.

The sequencing sample was made of peripheral blood. The source is a human donor in good health.

This clonotype is called medium-sized based on its frequency. The V gene is TRBV6-5, the J gene TRBJ1-4; the D gene TCRdb calls, TRBD1, cannot be checked with no DNA. The CDR3 consists of 15 residues. Germline assignment: CDR1 MNHEY and CDR2 SVGAGI. CDR3 amino acids: CASSLKGQGSEKLFF.

The chain uses TRBV12-3 or TRBV12-4 and TRBJ2-7; there is no DNA to check the TCRdb D call of TRBD2. There are 13 residues in the CDR3. CDR3 amino acids: CATGTSGSYEQYF.

Considering frequency, this clonotype is medium-sized. The chain is built from TRBV13 and TRBJ2-3; TCRdb selects TRBD1, and the lack of DNA leaves this call unchecked. This CDR3 is built from 17 residues. Germline lookup yields CDR1 PRHDT and CDR2 FYEKMQ (reference sequence). The CDR3 loop reads CASSSTTDRASTDTQYF. The variable domain in full, completed from reference TRBV13 and TRBJ2-3, reads AAGVIQSPRHLIKEKRETATLKCYPIPRHDTVYWYQQGPGQDPQFLISFYEKMQSDKGSIPDRFSAQQFSDYHSELNMSSLELGDSALYFCASSSTTDRASTDTQYFGPGTRLTVL.